This T cell receptor (beta chain) stems from a study of cytomegalovirus exposure and HLA in healthy donors. Across the whole study: T cells numbering around 190 million yielded roughly 120 million unique TCR beta sequences in an earlier analysis. Points from the study as a whole: A missense DCLRE1C variant was associated with V- and J-gene trimming of TCR beta chains in a later analysis, and an independent cohort replicated the association. In a later analysis, the majority of CMV-associated beta chains seemingly showed HLA restriction. Prior analysis indicated that the majority of TCR beta V segments exhibited productivity approximately 90% or approximately 30% of the time.

Researchers ran the PCR with 60 Vbeta and 13 Jbeta primers. Sequencing used immunoSEQ multiplex PCR; TCRdb keeps in-frame clones, though not all of them. This sample yields 95,000 to 150,000 clones, of which over 50% are seen a single time; 8% to 9% belongs to the top ten. The CDR3 is 13 residues long. Trimming cost V 5 bases and J 5 bases; bases outside gene matches: 0. CDR1 and CDR2 (germline): SGHTA, FQGTGA. This clone has only one observation. Its antigen remains unidentified. This sequence originates from a woman between 35 and 50 years old in good health and CMV-seropositive. V is TRBV7-3 and J is TRBJ2-2; 9 bases agree with TRBD1. What was sequenced was PBMCs. CDR3 loop: CASSGQGTGELFF. Here the CDR3 DNA reads TGTGCCAGCAGCGGACAGGGGACCGGGGAGCTGTTTTTT. Full variable domain (missing parts from reference TRBV7-3 and TRBJ2-2): GAGVSQTPSNKVTEKGKYVELRCDPISGHTALYWYRQSLGQGPEFLIYFQGTGAADDSGLPNDRFFAVRPEGSVSTLKIQRTERGDSAVYLCASSGQGTGELFFGEGSRLTVL.